A single sample gave rise to the 5 T cell receptor beta chains below, sequenced in a study of patients and donors after allogeneic stem cell transplantation. MiXCR, run by TCRdb on the RT-PCR reads, gives a single entry per CDR3 protein. The table lists around 160,000 distinct CDR3 sequences, roughly 30% of them singletons. The specimen was blood, either unsorted or a sorted T cell fraction (not recorded which). The receptor set was obtained from a human donor who was either an allogeneic HSCT recipient or a stem cell or donor lymphocyte infusion donor (not recorded which). It is not recorded whose cells these are; they may come from a transplant donor.

The rearrangement joins TRBV7-8 to TRBJ1-5; D is uncertain. This CDR3 has 13 amino acids. CDR1 SGHVS and CDR2 FQNEAQ come from the germline V gene. Trimming stripped 1 base from V and 5 bases from J, with 6 bases between. The CDR3, as DNA: TGTGCCAGCAGCTTAGTCTGGGATCAGCCCCAGCATTTT. Translating gives CASSLVWDQPQHF.

The chain recombines TRBV20-1 with TRBJ1-5; D gene uncertain. The CDR3 is made up of 13 amino acids. Trimming shortened V by 3 bases and J by 4 bases, and 10 bases separated the two germline ends. The germline CDR1 and CDR2 sequences are DFQATT and SNEGSKA (reference sequence). The CDR3 region is CSASVQRNQPQHF. CDR3 coding DNA: TGCAGTGCTAGTGTGCAGAGAAATCAGCCCCAGCATTTT.

CDR3 coding DNA: TGCAGTGCTAGCCCCCTGACTAGCCGGAGGGATGAGCAGTTCTTC. Protein product: CSASPLTSRRDEQFF. V gene TRBV20-1 combines with J gene TRBJ2-1; 7 bases are a match to TRBD2. CDR1 and CDR2 from the germline V gene are DFQATT and SNEGSKA (reference sequence). The length of the CDR3 is 15 residues. After removal of 3 bases from V and 8 bases from J, the junction contained 13 bases not matched to a gene.

This chain links TRBV10-3 with TRBJ2-7; D is unclear. The CDR3 extends over 13 amino acids. Germline V lookup: CDR1 ENHRY, CDR2 SYGVKD. Trimming cost V 2 bases and J 2 bases, with 7 bases left between them. The CDR3 spells CAISEGHTYEQYF. DNA of the CDR3: TGTGCCATCAGTGAGGGTCATACCTACGAGCAGTACTTC.

A few counts support this clonotype. The chain recombines TRBV9 with TRBJ2-3; D might be TRBD2 (6 bases). CDR3 length: 15 residues. Trimming shortened V by 2 bases and J by 3 bases, and 13 bases separated the two germline ends. Per germline, CDR1 SGDLS and CDR2 YYNGEE. CDR3 nucleotides: TGTGCCAGCAGCGTGGAGGGAGAGAGGACAGATACGCAGTATTTT. Translated, it gives CASSVEGERTDTQYF.